The 21 T cell receptor beta chains presented below share a single source sample, sequenced in a study of blood T cell repertoires in COVID-19. TCRdb's table, derived via immunoSEQ multiplex PCR, lists solely in-frame clones and lacks some. The sample includes about 32,000 clones, around 91% of them seen just once. What was sequenced was peripheral blood. The receptors derive from a man aged 65 to 79 with active or convalescent COVID-19.

In DNA form, the CDR3 reads TGTGCCAGCAGCTTAGCGAGTCCCATACACGCACGAAACACCATATATTTT. Its protein product is CASSLASPIHARNTIYF. The chain is built from TRBV3-1 (or the pseudogene TRBV3-2) and TRBJ1-3; D unclear. Trimming removed 5 bases at V and 5 bases at J, with 22 bases between. Germline CDR1 is LGHDT and CDR2 is YNNKEL (reference sequence). The CDR3 spans 17 residues.

The J gene is TRBJ2-6, the V gene TRBV11-3; D is possibly TRBD1 (5 bases). The V end was cut by 1 base, the J end by 4 bases, with 8 bases between. The germline gives CDR1 SGHNT, CDR2 YENEEA. The CDR3 length is 15 residues. The CDR3 nucleotides read TGTGCCAGCAGCTTAGGGGGCTCAGGGGCCAACGTCCTGACTTTC. Its translation is CASSLGGSGANVLTF. The full variable domain, with the rest looked up from reference TRBV11-3 and TRBJ2-6, is EAGVVQSPRYKIIEKKQPVAFWCNPISGHNTLYWYLQNLGQGPELLIRYENEEAVDDSQLPKDRFSAERLKGVDSTLKIQPAELGDSAVYLCASSLGGSGANVLTFGAGSRLTVL.

The chain uses TRBV5-6 and TRBJ2-3; no clear D gene. This CDR3 comprises 16 residues. Germline V gene lookup returns CDR1 SGHDT and CDR2 YYEEEE. V was pared by 1 base and J by 2 bases, with 14 bases between. In nucleotides, the CDR3 is TGTGCCAGCAGCTTGTTCGTAAGCAAATTCACAGATACGCAGTATTTT. It specifies CASSLFVSKFTDTQYF.

The V call is TRBV5-4, the J call TRBJ1-2; 8 nucleotides agree with TRBD1. Germline-derived CDR1 and CDR2 are SGHNT and YYREEE (reference sequence). The CDR3 consists of 15 residues. V dropped 4 bases and J dropped 5; count of bases not matched to a gene: 10. The CDR3 nucleotides are TGTGCCAGCAGCCCATATCAGGGGGCTGGATATGGCTACACCTTC. Translating gives CASSPYQGAGYGYTF.

This clone was counted a few times. The chain has TRBV5-1 and TRBJ2-7; D may be TRBD1 (5 bases). There are 13 residues in the CDR3. Trimming pared 0 bases from V and 5 bases from J, leaving 9 bases between. Germline V gives CDR1 SGHRS, CDR2 YFSETQ. This chain's CDR3 is CASSLAGKNEQYF. In DNA form, the CDR3 reads TGCGCCAGCAGCTTGGCAGGGAAGAACGAGCAGTACTTC.

The chain combines TRBV6-5 with TRBJ2-7, with D possibly being TRBD2 (6 bases). The germline CDR1 and CDR2 sequences are MNHEY and SVGAGI. With 2 bases removed from V and 0 bases from J, the gap between germline ends came to 11 bases. This CDR3 comprises 15 residues. CDR3 region: CASSYGQDYSYEQYF. The CDR3 DNA is TGTGCCAGCAGTTACGGTCAGGACTACTCCTACGAGCAGTACTTC.

J is TRBJ1-4 and V is TRBV27; TRBD1 agrees at 10 bases. CDR3 length equals 14 residues. Germline CDR1 is MNHEY and CDR2 is SMNVEV (reference sequence). With 8 bases clipped from V and 6 bases from J, the junction kept 6 bases outside the gene matches. CDR3 in DNA: TGTGCCAGCGCCGACAGGGGGCCCTATGAAAAACTGTTTTTT. Encoded protein: CASADRGPYEKLFF.

The rearrangement links TRBV18 to TRBJ1-5, with D hard to call. Per the germline V gene, CDR1 is KGHSH and CDR2 is LQKENI. The V end lost 9 bases, the J end lost 0 bases, and 15 bases lay between the germline ends. This CDR3 contains 15 residues. For the CDR3, the DNA is TGTGCCAGTTCCGCACGCAGGTATAGCAATCAGCCCCAGCATTTT. Translating it yields CASSARRYSNQPQHF.

The chain recombines TRBV7-9 with TRBJ1-2; unclear D gene. The CDR3 is made up of 15 amino acids. The V end was cut by 1 base, the J end by 8 bases, with 17 bases between. Looked up from germline, CDR1 is SEHNR and CDR2 is FQNEAQ (reference sequence). The CDR3 DNA reads TGTGCCAGCAGCTTAGTCGGGGAAGGTGCCAAAGGCTACACCTTC. Its protein is CASSLVGEGAKGYTF.

The V call is TRBV2, the J call TRBJ1-3, with unresolved D. The CDR3 sequence is 13 residues long. Looked up from germline, CDR1 is SNHLY and CDR2 is FYNNEI. V shed 5 bases and J shed 4 bases, with 9 bases lying between them. The CDR3 loop is CASSMSLGNTIYF. The CDR3 nucleotides are TGTGCCAGCAGTATGAGTCTAGGAAACACCATATATTTT.

The V gene is TRBV18, the J gene TRBJ1-5, with a possible D match to TRBD1 (5 bases). V was shortened by 6 bases and J by 4 bases, with 10 bases between the two germline ends. CDR1 is KGHSH, CDR2 LQKENI, per germline. The CDR3 length is 13 residues. The DNA of the CDR3 is TGTGCCAGCTCTGACAGTCTTAATCAGCCCCAGCATTTT. It encodes CASSDSLNQPQHF.

This clone is a singleton in its sample. V gene TRBV5-1 combines with J gene TRBJ1-1, with D perhaps matching TRBD1 (5 bases). Trimming removed 3 bases from V and 4 bases from J, with 19 bases in between. Germline V lookup: CDR1 SGHRS, CDR2 YFSETQ. The CDR3 spans 16 residues. The CDR3 bases are TGCGCCAGCAGCTCCCAACGGGAAGGCGGGACCACTGAAGCTTTCTTT. Its protein product is CASSSQREGGTTEAFF.

In its sample, this clone was seen a few times. The rearrangement links TRBV11-2 to TRBJ2-5; D may be TRBD1 (5 bases). Looked up from germline, CDR1 is SGHAT and CDR2 is FQNNGV. The CDR3 extends over 13 amino acids. V shed 3 bases and J shed 4 bases, with 9 bases lying between them. CDR3 protein: CASSLWGPETQYF. The CDR3 bases are TGTGCCAGCAGCTTGTGGGGCCCAGAGACCCAGTACTTC.

V gene TRBV19 combines with J gene TRBJ1-1, with a tentative D call TRBD1 (5 bases). Trimming removed 3 bases at V and 3 bases at J, with 8 bases between. This CDR3 region has 13 residues. Looked up from germline, CDR1 is LNHDA and CDR2 is SQIVND (reference sequence). The CDR3 coding sequence is TGTGCCAGTAGTATTATGACAGACACTGAAGCTTTCTTT. Protein sequence: CASSIMTDTEAFF.

V is TRBV5-1 and J is TRBJ2-1; D perhaps matches TRBD1 (6 bases). The germline V gene encodes CDR1 SGHRS and CDR2 YFSETQ. This CDR3 is 15 amino acids long. Trimming shortened V by 0 bases and J by 4 bases, and 11 bases separated the two germline ends. CDR3 bases: TGCGCCAGCAGCTTGGCCGGGACACCTTACAATGAGCAGTTCTTC. Encoded protein: CASSLAGTPYNEQFF. Full variable domain (rest looked up from reference TRBV5-1 and TRBJ2-1): KAGVTQTPRYLIKTRGQQVTLSCSPISGHRSVSWYQQTPGQGLQFLFEYFSETQRNKGNFPGRFSGRQFSNSRSEMNVSTLELGDSALYLCASSLAGTPYNEQFFGPGTRLTVL.

The chain employs TRBV19 and TRBJ2-1; 8 positions match TRBD2. V shed 1 base, J shed 3 bases, and the junction held 5 bases outside the gene matches. The CDR3 runs 16 residues. In germline, CDR1 is LNHDA, CDR2 SQIVND (reference sequence). The CDR3: CASSIGSSGSYNEQFF. CDR3 nucleotide sequence: TGTGCCAGTAGTATAGGGTCAAGCGGGAGCTACAATGAGCAGTTCTTC.

This clone was seen only once. V and J are TRBV11-2 and TRBJ2-7; D may be TRBD2 (5 bases). The CDR3 is made up of 14 amino acids. Trimming shortened V by 0 bases and J by 6 bases, and 12 bases separated the two germline ends. Germline values: CDR1 SGHAT, CDR2 FQNNGV. The CDR3 nucleotides read TGTGCCAGCAGCTTAGAGACTACAGCTGGCGAGCAGTACTTC. Encoded protein: CASSLETTAGEQYF.

The J gene is TRBJ1-2, the V gene TRBV7-9; 8 bases line up with TRBD1. The V gene end was trimmed by 5 bases and the J gene end by 2 bases; junction bases not matched to a gene: 13. The CDR3 covers 17 residues. Germline CDR1 and CDR2: SEHNR and FQNEAQ (reference sequence). The CDR3 region has the DNA TGTGCCAGCAGCGTCGGACAGGGAAGGTCTTCGAACTATGGCTACACCTTC. As protein: CASSVGQGRSSNYGYTF.

V gene TRBV5-1 combines with J gene TRBJ1-2; the D gene is possibly TRBD1 (6 bases). The CDR3 has 14 amino acids. Germline V gene sequence: CDR1 SGHRS, CDR2 YFSETQ. Trimming cost V 2 bases and J 8 bases, with 16 bases left between them. In DNA, the CDR3 is TGCGCCAGCAGCTTTAGGGACAACCCTGCGGGCTACACCTTC. Amino acid sequence: CASSFRDNPAGYTF.

The chain employs TRBV5-1 and TRBJ1-1; no reliable D call. Germline CDR1 reads SGHRS; CDR2 reads YFSETQ. There are 15 residues in the CDR3. V shed 4 bases and J shed 0 bases, with 13 bases lying between them. CDR3 region: CASSPGLVLNTEAFF. The CDR3 region has the DNA TGCGCCAGCAGCCCCGGACTGGTCTTGAACACTGAAGCTTTCTTT.

Written as DNA, the CDR3 is TGTGCCAGCAGCCCCGGGACAGGGGGCCGTTGGGAGACCCAGTACTTC. Amino acid sequence: CASSPGTGGRWETQYF. The chain couples TRBV11-2 to TRBJ2-5, with 12 bases aligning to TRBD1. V was pared by 5 bases and J by 5 bases, with 9 bases of the junction left unmatched. CDR3 length: 16 amino acids. Germline CDR1 and CDR2: SGHAT and FQNNGV. Drawing the rest from reference TRBV11-2 and TRBJ2-5, the complete variable domain is EAGVAQSPRYKIIEKRQSVAFWCNPISGHATLYWYQQILGQGPKLLIQFQNNGVVDDSQLPKDRFSAERLKGVDSTLKIQPAKLEDSAVYLCASSPGTGGRWETQYFGPGTRLLVL.